Detailed here is one T cell receptor (beta chain). These data belong to a study of blood T cell repertoires in COVID-19. V lost 8 bases to trimming and J lost 8 bases; unmatched junction nucleotides: 9. This CDR3 has 14 residues. Germline V gene sequence: CDR1 MDHEN, CDR2 SYDVKM. Generated by immunoSEQ multiplex PCR, the TCRdb table keeps only in-frame clones and is missing some. The data contain around 250,000 clones, about 85% of them singletons. This clonotype originated in a man aged 18-30 years with active or convalescent COVID-19. The genes are TRBV28 and TRBJ1-6; 7 bases fit TRBD1. Input material: peripheral blood. The CDR3 reads CASQSGQRYSPLHF. CDR3 bases: TGTGCCAGCCAGTCGGGACAGCGATATTCACCCCTCCACTTT.